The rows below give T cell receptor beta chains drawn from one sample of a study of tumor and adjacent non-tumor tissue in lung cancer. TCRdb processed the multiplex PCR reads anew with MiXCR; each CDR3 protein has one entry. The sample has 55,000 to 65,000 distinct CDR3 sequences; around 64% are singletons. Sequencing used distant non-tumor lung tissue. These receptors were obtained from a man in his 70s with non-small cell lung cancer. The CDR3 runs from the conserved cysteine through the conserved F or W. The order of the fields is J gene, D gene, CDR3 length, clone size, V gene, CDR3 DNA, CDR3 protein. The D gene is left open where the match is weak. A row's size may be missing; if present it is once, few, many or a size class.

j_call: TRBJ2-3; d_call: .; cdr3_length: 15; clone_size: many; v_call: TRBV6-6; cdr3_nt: TGTGCCAGCAGTTCTGGACAGTTAGGTGCAGATACGCAGTATTTT; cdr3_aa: CASSSGQLGADTQYF
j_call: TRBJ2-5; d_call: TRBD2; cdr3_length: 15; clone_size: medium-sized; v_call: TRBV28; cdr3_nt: TGTGCCAGCAGGAGACTAGCGGCCACAAGAGAGACCCAGTACTTC; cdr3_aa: CASRRLAATRETQYF
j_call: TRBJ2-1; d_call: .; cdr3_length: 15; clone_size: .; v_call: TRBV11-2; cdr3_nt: TGTGCCAGCAACTTAGTGACAGTCTCTAGCAGTGAGCAGTTTTTC; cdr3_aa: CASNLVTVSSSEQFF
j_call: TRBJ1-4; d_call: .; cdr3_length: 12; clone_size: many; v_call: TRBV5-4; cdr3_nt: TGTGCCAGCAGCTTGGGGGGGGAAAAACTGTTTTTT; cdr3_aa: CASSLGGEKLFF
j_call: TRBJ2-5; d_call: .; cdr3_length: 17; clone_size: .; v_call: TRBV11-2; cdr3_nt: TGTGCCAGCAGTCCCTACCCCGGGACCGCGTACCAAGATACCCAGTACTTC; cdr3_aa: CASSPYPGTAYQDTQYF
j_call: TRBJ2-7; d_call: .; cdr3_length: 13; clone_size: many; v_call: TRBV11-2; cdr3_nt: TGTGCCAGCAGCTTAGTTCCGGGCGGCGAGCAGTACTTC; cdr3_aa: CASSLVPGGEQYF
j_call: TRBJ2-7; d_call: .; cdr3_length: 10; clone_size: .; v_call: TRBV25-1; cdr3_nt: TGTGCCAGCAGGGGCTACGAGCAGTACTTC; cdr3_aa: CASRGYEQYF
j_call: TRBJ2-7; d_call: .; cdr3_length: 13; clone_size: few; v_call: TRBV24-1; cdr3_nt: TGTGCCACCAGTGATGGGTCTGCCTACGAGCAGTACTTC; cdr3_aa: CATSDGSAYEQYF
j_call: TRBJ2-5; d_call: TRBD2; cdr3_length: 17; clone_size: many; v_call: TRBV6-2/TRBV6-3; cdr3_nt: TGTGCCAGCAGTTACTCCATATCGGCGGGGGGCCAAGAGACCCAGTACTTC; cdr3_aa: CASSYSISAGGQETQYF
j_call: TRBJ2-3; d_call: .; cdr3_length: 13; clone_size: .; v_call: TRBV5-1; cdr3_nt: TGCGCCAGCAGCTTGTCGGCGACAGATACGCAGTATTTT; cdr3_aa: CASSLSATDTQYF
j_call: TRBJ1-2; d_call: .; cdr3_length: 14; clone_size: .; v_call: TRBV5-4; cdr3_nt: TGTACCAGCAGAGTGAAGGGTATGGGCTATGGCTACACCTTC; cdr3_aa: CTSRVKGMGYGYTF
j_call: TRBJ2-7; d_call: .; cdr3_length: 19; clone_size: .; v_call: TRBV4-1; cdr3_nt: TGCGCCAGCAGCCACAGGTTAACCGGGGGGCTTGGGGTAGTCCCCGAGCAGTACTTC; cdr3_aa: CASSHRLTGGLGVVPEQYF
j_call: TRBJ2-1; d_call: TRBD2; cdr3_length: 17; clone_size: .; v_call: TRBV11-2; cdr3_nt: TGTGCCAGCAGCCCACAAATAGCGGGGGCGGACATCAGTGAGCAGTTCTTC; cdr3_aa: CASSPQIAGADISEQFF
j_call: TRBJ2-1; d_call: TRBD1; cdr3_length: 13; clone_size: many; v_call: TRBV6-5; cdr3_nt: TGTGCCAGCACTGGGGACAGGGATGATGAGCAGTTCTTC; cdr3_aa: CASTGDRDDEQFF
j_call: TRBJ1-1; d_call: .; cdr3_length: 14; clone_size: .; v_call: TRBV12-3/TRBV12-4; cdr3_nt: TGTGCCAGCACTTTAAAGAGTAAAAACATTGAAGCTTTCTTT; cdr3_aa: CASTLKSKNIEAFF
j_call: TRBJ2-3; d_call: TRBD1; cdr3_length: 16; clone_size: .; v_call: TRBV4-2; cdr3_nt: TGTGTCAGCAGCCAAGAGGACAGGCGTTTTTCAGAAACGCAGTATTTT; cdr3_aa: CVSSQEDRRFSETQYF
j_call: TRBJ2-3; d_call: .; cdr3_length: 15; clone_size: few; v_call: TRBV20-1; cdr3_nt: TGCAGTGCCACCAGGGGCGGAGCCAATACAGATACGCAGTATTTT; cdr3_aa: CSATRGGANTDTQYF
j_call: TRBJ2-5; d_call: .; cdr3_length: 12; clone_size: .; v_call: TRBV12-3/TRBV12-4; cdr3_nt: TGTGCCGGTAGTTTAGCACAAGAGACCCAGTACTTC; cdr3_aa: CAGSLAQETQYF
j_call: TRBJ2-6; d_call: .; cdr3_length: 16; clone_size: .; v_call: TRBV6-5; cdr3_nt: TGTGCCTGCAGTTACCTGGCAGGCTCTGGGGCCAACGTCCTGACTTTC; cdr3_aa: CACSYLAGSGANVLTF
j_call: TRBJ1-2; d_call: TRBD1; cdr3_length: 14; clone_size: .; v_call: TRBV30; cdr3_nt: TGTGCCTGGAGGCCCCCAGGGGGCTACCTTGGCTACACCTTC; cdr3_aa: CAWRPPGGYLGYTF
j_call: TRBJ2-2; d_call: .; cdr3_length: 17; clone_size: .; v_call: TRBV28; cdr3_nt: TGTGCCAGAAGCTACCCTGGCACGCGAAGAAACACCGGGGAGCTGTTTTTT; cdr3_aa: CARSYPGTRRNTGELFF
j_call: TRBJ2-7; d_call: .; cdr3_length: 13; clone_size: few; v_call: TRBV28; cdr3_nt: TGTGCCAGCAGTCCGACAGGCACCTACGAGCAGTACTTC; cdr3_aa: CASSPTGTYEQYF
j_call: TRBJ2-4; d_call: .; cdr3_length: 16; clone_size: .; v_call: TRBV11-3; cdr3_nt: TGTGCCAGCAGCTTGGATAGGGGTAATTCCAGAAACATTCAGTACTTC; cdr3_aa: CASSLDRGNSRNIQYF
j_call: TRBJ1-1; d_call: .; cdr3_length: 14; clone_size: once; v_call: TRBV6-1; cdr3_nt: TGTGCCAGCAGTGAATGGGTTACCAACACTGAGGTTTTCTTT; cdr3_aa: CASSEWVTNTEVFF
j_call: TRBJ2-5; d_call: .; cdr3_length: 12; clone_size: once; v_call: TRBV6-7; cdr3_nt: TGTGCCAGCAGTTACTATTCAGAGACCCAGTGCTTC; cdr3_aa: CASSYYSETQCF
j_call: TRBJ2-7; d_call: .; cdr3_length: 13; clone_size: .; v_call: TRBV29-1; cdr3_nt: TGCAGTGTTCCTGGGGGGTCCCACTACGAGCAGTACTTC; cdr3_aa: CSVPGGSHYEQYF
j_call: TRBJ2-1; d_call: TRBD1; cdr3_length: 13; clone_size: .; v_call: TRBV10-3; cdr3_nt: TGTGCTATCAGTGAGTCGGGGACAGGCCACAGTATCTTC; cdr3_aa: CAISESGTGHSIF
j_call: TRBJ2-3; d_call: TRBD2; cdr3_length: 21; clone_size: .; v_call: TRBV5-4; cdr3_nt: TGTGCCAGTAGCGTACAGCGGCGGGGACTAGCGGGAGGGTGGAGGGCAGATACGCAGTATTTT; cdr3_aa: CASSVQRRGLAGGWRADTQYF
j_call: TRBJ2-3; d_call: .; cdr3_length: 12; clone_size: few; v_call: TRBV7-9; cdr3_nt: TGTGCCAGCAGCTTTGGATCAGATACGCAGTATTTT; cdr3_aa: CASSFGSDTQYF
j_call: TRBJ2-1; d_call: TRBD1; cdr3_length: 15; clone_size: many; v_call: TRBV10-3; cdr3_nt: TGTGCCATCAGTGAGCCCGGGACAGCTCACAATGAGCAGTTCTTC; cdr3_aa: CAISEPGTAHNEQFF
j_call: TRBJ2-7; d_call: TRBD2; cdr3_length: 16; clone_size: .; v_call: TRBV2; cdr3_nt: TGTGCCAGCAGTGACGTTGGGCGGGGGGACTCCTACGAGCAGTACTTC; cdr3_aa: CASSDVGRGDSYEQYF
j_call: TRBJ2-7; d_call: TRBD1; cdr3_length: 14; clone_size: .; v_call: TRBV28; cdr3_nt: TGTGTCAGCAGTTCGGACAGGACGTTCTACGAGCAGTACTTC; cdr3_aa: CVSSSDRTFYEQYF
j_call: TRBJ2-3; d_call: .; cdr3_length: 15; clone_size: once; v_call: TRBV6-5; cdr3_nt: TGTGCCAGCAATCTTAACGGGAGAGGAAGAGATACGCAGTATTTT; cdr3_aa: CASNLNGRGRDTQYF
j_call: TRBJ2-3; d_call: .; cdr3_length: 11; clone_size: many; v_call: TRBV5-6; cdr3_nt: TGTGCCAGCAGCTTGGACAATACACAGTATTTT; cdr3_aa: CASSLDNTQYF
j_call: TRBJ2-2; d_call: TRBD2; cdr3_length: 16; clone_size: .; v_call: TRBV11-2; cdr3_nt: TGTGCCAACAGCTTAGATCGACTAGCCTCGACCGGGGAGCTGTTCTTT; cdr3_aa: CANSLDRLASTGELFF
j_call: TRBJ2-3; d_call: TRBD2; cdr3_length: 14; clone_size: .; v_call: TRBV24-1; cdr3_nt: TGTGCCACCAGTGTCCCTAGCGGGAAGGGTAAGCAGTATTTT; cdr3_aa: CATSVPSGKGKQYF